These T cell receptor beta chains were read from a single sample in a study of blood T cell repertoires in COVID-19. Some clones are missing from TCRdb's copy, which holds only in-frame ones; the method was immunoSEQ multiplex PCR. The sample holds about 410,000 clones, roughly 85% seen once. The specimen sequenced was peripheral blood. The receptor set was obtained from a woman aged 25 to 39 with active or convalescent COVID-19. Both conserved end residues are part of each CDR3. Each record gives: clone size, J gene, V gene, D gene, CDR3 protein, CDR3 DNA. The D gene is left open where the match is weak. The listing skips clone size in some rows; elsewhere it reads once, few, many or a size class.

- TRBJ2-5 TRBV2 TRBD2 CASSEELAGGPETQYF TGTGCCAGCAGTGAAGAACTAGCGGGGGGGCCTGAGACCCAGTACTTC
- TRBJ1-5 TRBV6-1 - CASSEGGDNQPQHF TGTGCCAGCAGTGAGGGCGGGGACAATCAGCCCCAGCATTTT
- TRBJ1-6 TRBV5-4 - CASSLAGANSPLHF TGTGCCAGCAGCTTGGCGGGTGCTAATTCACCCCTCCACTTT
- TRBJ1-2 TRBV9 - CASSVGQGGYGYTF TGTGCCAGCAGCGTAGGCCAGGGAGGCTATGGCTACACCTTC
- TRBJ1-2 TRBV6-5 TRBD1 CASTSGGFSYTF TGTGCCAGCACCTCAGGGGGTTTTAGCTACACCTTC
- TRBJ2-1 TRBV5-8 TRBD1 CASSFGQGGGQFF TGTGCCAGCAGCTTTGGACAGGGTGGCGGGCAGTTCTTC
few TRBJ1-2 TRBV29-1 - CSVDRGSYSGYTF TGCAGCGTTGACCGAGGGTCGTACTCTGGCTACACCTTC
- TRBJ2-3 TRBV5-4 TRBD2 CASSPAGTSGLLGTDTQYF TGTGCCAGCAGCCCGGCGGGGACTAGCGGGCTTCTCGGCACAGATACGCAGTATTTT
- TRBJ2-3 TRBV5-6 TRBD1 CASSRQGAAYTQYF TGTGCCAGCAGCAGACAGGGGGCGGCTTATACGCAGTATTTT
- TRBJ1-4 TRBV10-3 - CAIRGGRDEKLFF TGTGCCATCAGGGGGGGTAGGGATGAAAAACTGTTTTTT
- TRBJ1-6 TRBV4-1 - CASSHQPLGSSYNSPLHF TGCGCCAGCAGCCACCAACCCCTGGGCAGCTCCTATAATTCACCCCTCCACTTT
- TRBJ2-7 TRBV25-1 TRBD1 CASSERGQVLGYEQYF TGTGCCAGCAGTGAAAGGGGACAGGTCCTAGGGTACGAGCAGTACTTC
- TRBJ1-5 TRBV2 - CASSKSETGNSNQPQHF TGTGCCAGCAGTAAATCGGAGACAGGAAATAGCAATCAGCCCCAGCATTTT
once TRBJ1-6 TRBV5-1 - CASSSDAGQTGHSPLHF TGCGCCAGCAGCTCGGACGCCGGACAGACGGGACATTCACCCCTCCACTTT
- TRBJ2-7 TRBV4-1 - CASSQDGGTYEQYF TGCGCCAGCAGCCAAGACGGCGGGACCTACGAGCAGTACTTC
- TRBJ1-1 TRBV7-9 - CASSPPQGPEAFF TGTGCCAGCAGCCCCCCACAGGGTCCTGAAGCTTTCTTT
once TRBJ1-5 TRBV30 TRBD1 CAWSSGGGEPQHF TGTGCCTGGAGTTCAGGGGGCGGGGAGCCCCAGCATTTT
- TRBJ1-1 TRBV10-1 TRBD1 CASSEFGTGDTEAFF TGCGCCAGCAGTGAGTTCGGCACAGGGGACACTGAAGCTTTCTTT
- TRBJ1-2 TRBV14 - CASSQDLTSNYGYTF TGTGCCAGCAGCCAAGATTTGACTTCTAACTATGGCTACACCTTC
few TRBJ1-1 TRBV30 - CAWADSQNTEAFF TGTGCCTGGGCCGACAGCCAGAACACTGAAGCTTTCTTT